The present T cell receptor (beta chain) was sequenced within a study of blood T cell repertoires in COVID-19. One Seattle source followed patients from active infection through their disease course. Sequencing used immunoSEQ multiplex PCR; TCRdb keeps in-frame clones, though not all of them. The profile covers tens of thousands of clones, with roughly 79% appearing a single time and under 5.5% taken by the ten largest. The source is a man at least 80 years old with COVID-19, enrolled during active disease. What was sequenced was peripheral blood.

For the CDR3, the DNA is TGTGCCAGCAGTCCACAGGGGGCGATAAGTGAAAAACTGTTTTTT. This translates into CASSPQGAISEKLFF. The chain carries TRBV2 and TRBJ1-4; 9 positions match TRBD1. The CDR3 is 15 amino acids. Germline-derived CDR1 and CDR2 are SNHLY and FYNNEI. Trimming took 5 bases from V and 7 from J; bases not matched to a gene: 8.